One and the same sample provided the 25 T cell receptor beta chains below, sequenced in a study of cytotoxic CD8 clonotypes in ibrutinib-treated CLL. The method was immunoSEQ multiplex PCR; TCRdb's version includes in-frame clones alone and lacks a portion of them. The sample contains 100,000 or so clones, more than 55% of which appear only once. The sequenced sample was PBMCs, obtained after 24 months of ibrutinib treatment. These receptor sequences come from a human donor with chronic lymphocytic leukemia.

This clone was seen a handful of times. The rearrangement links TRBV28 to TRBJ1-5; 11 nucleotides agree with TRBD1. V gave up 5 bases and J gave up 4 bases; unmatched junction bases: 7. This CDR3 has 16 amino acids. Per germline, CDR1 MDHEN and CDR2 SYDVKM. CDR3 coding DNA: TGTGCCAGCAGTCACGGGGACAGGGGGGAGAATCAGCCCCAGCATTTT. Translated: CASSHGDRGENQPQHF.

This chain links TRBV14 with TRBJ2-5; possibly TRBD1 or TRBD2 for D (5 bases each). Germline V CDR1 and CDR2: SGHDN, FVKESK. The CDR3 loop spans 16 amino acids. The ends were cut back, 8 bases at V and 1 base at J, with 20 bases in the middle. As DNA, the CDR3 is TGTGCCAGCGGAGCCGGCCCCGGGACGGCCCAAGAGACCCAGTACTTC. It specifies CASGAGPGTAQETQYF.

The chain is built from TRBV25-1 and TRBJ1-5, with 8 nucleotides matching TRBD1. From germline, CDR1 is MGHDK and CDR2 SYGVNS. The CDR3 totals 14 residues. Trimming cost V 8 bases and J 3 bases; bases outside gene matches: 6. Here the CDR3 reads CASRGQGDNQPQHF. The CDR3 nucleotides are TGTGCCAGCCGCGGACAGGGCGACAATCAGCCCCAGCATTTT.

This clone showed up just a few times. This chain links TRBV7-2 with TRBJ2-3; 16 nucleotides align to TRBD2. J lost 4 bases, V lost 5 bases, and 6 bases had no gene match. Germline V gene lookup returns CDR1 SGHTA and CDR2 FQGNSA. This CDR3 region has 17 residues. CDR3 sequence (DNA): TGTGCCAGCAGCCTGGGACTAGCGGGGGGGCCTGCAGATACGCAGTATTTT. Encoded protein: CASSLGLAGGPADTQYF.

The chain joins TRBV5-1 to TRBJ2-7, with a possible D match to TRBD1 (6 bases). The V end lost 4 bases, the J end lost 8 bases, and 25 bases lay between the germline ends. This CDR3 is 16 amino acids long. From germline, CDR1 is SGHRS and CDR2 YFSETQ. The CDR3 DNA follows: TGCGCCAGCAGCCTCGAGGAGGTTACAGGGAATCTGAAGCAGTACTTC. Its translation: CASSLEEVTGNLKQYF.

The chain has TRBV25-1 and TRBJ1-2; no reliable D call. The CDR3 runs 13 residues. Deletions cut 7 bases from V and 4 bases from J, with 13 bases between. Germline loops: CDR1 MGHDK, CDR2 SYGVNS. The CDR3 spells CASIAGQGYGYTF. As DNA, the CDR3 is TGTGCCAGCATTGCTGGGCAAGGCTATGGCTACACCTTC.

The J gene is TRBJ1-5, the V gene TRBV28; unclear D gene. V was trimmed by 6 bases and J by 4 bases, leaving 10 bases between them. Germline lookup yields CDR1 MDHEN and CDR2 SYDVKM. The CDR3 extends over 13 amino acids. CDR3 bases: TGTGCCAGCAGAAGGACTGCAAATCAGCCCCAGCATTTT. Its protein is CASRRTANQPQHF.

This chain links TRBV11-3 with TRBJ2-7, with TRBD2 matching over 8 bases. The junction had 10 bases not matched to a gene; V was cut back by 1 base and J by 5 bases. The CDR3 sequence is 16 residues long. Germline V gene data show CDR1 as SGHNT and CDR2 as YENEEA. This CDR3 is CASSLVIGGASHEQYF. In DNA form, the CDR3 reads TGTGCCAGCAGCTTAGTTATCGGGGGGGCCTCGCACGAGCAGTACTTC.

This clone is a singleton in its sample. The CDR3 is CASSESGRGYQPQHF. The CDR3 bases are TGCGCCAGCAGTGAGTCCGGCAGGGGGTATCAGCCCCAGCATTTT. The genes are TRBV10-2 and TRBJ1-5; 7 positions match TRBD1. Trimming removed 0 bases from V and 5 bases from J; junction bases left unmatched: 4. The germline V gene encodes CDR1 WSHSY and CDR2 SAAADI. This CDR3 is built from 15 residues.

CDR3 residues: CASRLGLAVTDTQYF. Here the CDR3 DNA reads TGTGCCAGCCGCCTGGGGCTAGCGGTCACAGATACGCAGTATTTT. This sequence joins TRBV6-6 and TRBJ2-3; 7 bases are a match to TRBD2. Germline trimming cut 8 bases from V and 2 bases from J; bases unmatched to any gene: 10. Germline lookup yields CDR1 MNHNY and CDR2 SVGAGI (reference sequence). The CDR3 has 15 amino acids.

The V gene is TRBV6-6, the J gene TRBJ2-6; a possible D gene is TRBD2 (5 bases). This CDR3 has 15 residues. CDR1 and CDR2 (germline): MNHNY, SVGAGI (reference sequence). Trimming took 6 bases from V and 2 from J, leaving 11 bases between them. Here the CDR3 DNA reads TGTGCCAGCAGGGAGGCTCTGACTGGGGCCAACGTCCTGACTTTC. This translates into CASREALTGANVLTF.

This sequence joins TRBV28 and TRBJ2-4; 9 bases align to TRBD2. In germline, CDR1 is MDHEN, CDR2 SYDVKM. The CDR3 extends over 14 amino acids. The V segment lost 7 bases and the J segment 3 bases; nucleotides outside the gene matches: 4. The CDR3: CASIGGGGKNIQYF. The CDR3 nucleotides read TGTGCCAGCATCGGCGGGGGGGGCAAAAACATTCAGTACTTC.

The V call is TRBV6-1, the J call TRBJ1-4; TRBD1 might be the D (6 bases). This CDR3 comprises 13 residues. CDR1 is MNHNS, CDR2 SASEGT, per germline. Trimming pared 5 bases from V and 8 bases from J, leaving 12 bases between. This CDR3 is CASSRGQGEKLFF. The CDR3 DNA is TGTGCCAGCAGTCGGGGGCAGGGGGAAAAACTGTTTTTT.

V usage is TRBV5-6 and J usage is TRBJ2-5; 15 bases line up with TRBD2. CDR1 is SGHDT and CDR2 is YYEEEE in the germline V gene. This CDR3 comprises 16 residues. The V and J ends lost 3 bases and 4 bases, in that order; junction bases with no gene match: 4. The CDR3 is CASSSPGLAGGETQYF. The DNA of the CDR3 is TGTGCCAGCAGCTCCCCGGGACTAGCGGGGGGAGAGACCCAGTACTTC. Full variable domain (rest looked up from reference TRBV5-6 and TRBJ2-5): DAGVTQSPTHLIKTRGQQVTLRCSPKSGHDTVSWYQQALGQGPQFIFQYYEEEERQRGNFPDRFSGHQFPNYSSELNVNALLLGDSALYLCASSSPGLAGGETQYFGPGTRLLVL.

This clone was recorded once. The gene calls are TRBV6-5 and TRBJ1-1; D gene unclear. Germline loops: CDR1 MNHEY, CDR2 SVGAGI. V was cut by 6 bases and J by 0 bases, with 8 bases left in between. CDR3 length equals 13 residues. CDR3 amino acids: CASRLLLNTEAFF. CDR3 in DNA: TGTGCCAGCAGACTTCTATTGAACACTGAAGCTTTCTTT.

This clone was recorded a few times. The chain is built from TRBV7-9 and TRBJ1-2; D gene ambiguous. Germline V lookup: CDR1 SEHNR, CDR2 FQNEAQ (reference sequence). Between the trimmed V and J ends, which lost 5 bases and 4 bases, there was a span of 11 bases. This CDR3 contains 13 residues. The CDR3 bases are TGTGCCAGCAGCCCCTCTCGGCTCTATGGCTACACCTTC. The encoded protein is CASSPSRLYGYTF.

This clone has only a few counts. This chain links TRBV27 with TRBJ2-3; 7 bases align to TRBD1. The CDR3 has 14 residues. The germline gives CDR1 MNHEY, CDR2 SMNVEV (reference sequence). V lost 6 bases, J lost 1 base, and 4 bases stayed unmatched. CDR3 DNA: TGTGCCAGCAGAAGACAGGGTGGCACAGATACGCAGTATTTT. Amino acids: CASRRQGGTDTQYF.

The CDR3 sequence is CASTPSSTGTGIYGYTF. DNA for the CDR3: TGTGCCAGTACCCCCTCCTCGACGGGGACAGGGATTTATGGCTACACCTTC. The V and J genes are TRBV19 and TRBJ1-2; TRBD1 agrees at 9 bases. After removal of 7 bases from V and 5 bases from J, the junction contained 17 bases not matched to a gene. This CDR3 spans 17 amino acids. The germline V gene encodes CDR1 LNHDA and CDR2 SQIVND (reference sequence).

The V gene is TRBV6-5, the J gene TRBJ1-2, with a possible D match to TRBD1 (5 bases). Trimming left V 5 bases short and J 7 bases short, with 8 bases between. The CDR3 is made up of 11 amino acids. Germline assignment: CDR1 MNHEY and CDR2 SVGAGI. The CDR3 here is CASSPGLGYTF. CDR3 nucleotides: TGTGCCAGCAGTCCGGGGCTTGGCTACACCTTC.

The chain employs TRBV28 and TRBJ1-2; 8 bases map to TRBD1. Trimming took 7 bases from V and 6 from J; bases not matched to a gene: 7. Per germline, CDR1 MDHEN and CDR2 SYDVKM. This CDR3 is 13 amino acids long. This chain's CDR3 is CASKGRGRDGYTF. The CDR3 DNA follows: TGTGCCAGCAAGGGCAGGGGGCGCGATGGCTACACCTTC.

This clone was counted many times. This rearrangement joins TRBV6-5 to TRBJ2-7; D might be TRBD1 or TRBD2, each matching 5 bases. The V gene lost 6 bases and the J gene lost 6 bases, with 18 bases spanning the gap. This CDR3 is built from 14 residues. Looked up from germline, CDR1 is MNHEY and CDR2 is SVGAGI. The CDR3 DNA sequence: TGTGCCAGCAGCCAAGGGACGCTGGGCCTCGAGCAGTACTTC. Translation gives CASSQGTLGLEQYF.

The gene calls are TRBV19 and TRBJ2-1; no clear D gene. Trimming took 6 bases from V and 5 from J, leaving 8 bases between them. Looked up from germline, CDR1 is LNHDA and CDR2 is SQIVND (reference sequence). This CDR3 spans 12 amino acids. CDR3 bases: TGTGCCAGTAGCCAGGTTGACAATGAGCAGTTCTTC. Residues: CASSQVDNEQFF. Filled out from reference TRBV19 and TRBJ2-1, the complete variable domain reads DGGITQSPKYLFRKEGQNVTLSCEQNLNHDAMYWYRQDPGQGLRLIYYSQIVNDFQKGDIAEGYSVSREKKESFPLTVTSAQKNPTAFYLCASSQVDNEQFFGPGTRLTVL.

The rearrangement links TRBV6-9 to TRBJ1-1, with D tentatively TRBD1 (6 bases). Per germline, CDR1 MNHGY and CDR2 SVAAGI. This CDR3 contains 13 residues. Trimming pared 11 bases from V and 10 bases from J, leaving 23 bases between. The CDR3 DNA follows: TGTGCCGCTCCCTCTGGGGGCTGGGTAAGAGCTTTCTTT. Its translation: CAAPSGGWVRAFF.

This rearrangement joins TRBV7-2 to TRBJ2-3; D possibly uses TRBD1 or TRBD2 (6 bases each). Trimming left V 5 bases short and J 6 bases short, with 18 bases between. The germline V gene has CDR1 SGHTA and CDR2 FQGNSA. This CDR3 is built from 15 residues. The CDR3 here is CASSTGTAGWDTQYF. DNA for the CDR3: TGTGCCAGCAGCACAGGGACTGCGGGGTGGGATACGCAGTATTTT.

The genes are TRBV9 and TRBJ2-3, with D perhaps matching TRBD2 (5 bases). Germline-derived CDR1 and CDR2 are SGDLS and YYNGEE. This CDR3 comprises 14 residues. The V gene lost 0 bases and the J gene lost 1 base, with 6 bases spanning the gap. The CDR3 reads CASSVGRGTDTQYF. The CDR3 DNA follows: TGTGCCAGCAGCGTAGGGCGGGGCACAGATACGCAGTATTTT.